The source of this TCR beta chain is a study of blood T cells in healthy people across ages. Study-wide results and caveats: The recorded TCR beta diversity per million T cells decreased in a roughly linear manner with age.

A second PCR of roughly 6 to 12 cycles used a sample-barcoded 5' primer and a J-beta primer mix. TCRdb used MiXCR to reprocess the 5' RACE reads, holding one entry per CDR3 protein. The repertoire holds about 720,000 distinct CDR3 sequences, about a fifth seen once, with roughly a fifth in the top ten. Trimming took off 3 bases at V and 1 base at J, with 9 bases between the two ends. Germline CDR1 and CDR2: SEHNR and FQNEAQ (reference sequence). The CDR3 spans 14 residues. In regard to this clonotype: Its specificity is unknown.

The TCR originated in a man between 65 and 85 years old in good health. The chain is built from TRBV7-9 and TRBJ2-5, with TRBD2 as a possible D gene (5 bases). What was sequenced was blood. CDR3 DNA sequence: TGTGCCAGCAGCTTCGGGAACGGCCAAGAGACCCAGTACTTC. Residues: CASSFGNGQETQYF.